The entry below gives a single T cell receptor beta chain sequence along with its context. Its target is not known. The sample comes from a study of T cell responses to AZD1222 COVID-19 vaccine. Study-wide results and caveats: None of the repertoires were sampled until the peak T cell response had passed. Only five or six individuals given AZD1222 were seropositive at baseline.

Generated by immunoSEQ multiplex PCR, the TCRdb table keeps only in-frame clones and is missing some. The top ten clones hold roughly an eighth of a sample with around 140,000 clones, more than 85% of them seen once. Looked up from germline, CDR1 is MNHEY and CDR2 is SVGAGI. CDR3 length: 15 amino acids. The V gene end was trimmed by 2 bases and the J gene end by 4 bases; junction bases not matched to a gene: 5. The receptor's source is an adult who had recovered from COVID-19. V usage is TRBV6-5 and J usage is TRBJ1-2; TRBD1 matches 9 bases. The starting material was peripheral blood, obtained after recovery from COVID-19. CDR3: CASSYRGQGTYGYTF. DNA of the CDR3: TGTGCCAGCAGTTACCGCGGACAGGGGACCTATGGCTACACCTTC.